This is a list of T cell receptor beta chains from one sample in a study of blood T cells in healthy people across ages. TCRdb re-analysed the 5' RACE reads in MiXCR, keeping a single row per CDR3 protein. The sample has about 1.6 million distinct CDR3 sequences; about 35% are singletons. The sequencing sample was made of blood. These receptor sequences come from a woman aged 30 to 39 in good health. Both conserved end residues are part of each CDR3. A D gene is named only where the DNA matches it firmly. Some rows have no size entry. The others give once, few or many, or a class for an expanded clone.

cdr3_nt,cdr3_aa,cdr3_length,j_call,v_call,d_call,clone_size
TGCAGCGCCGGACAGAGAGAAGGCTACACCTTC,CSAGQREGYTF,11,TRBJ1-2,TRBV29-1,.,many
TGCGCCAGCAGCCAAGAGTCCTTTGACGGGGGGGGTACTGAAGCTTTCTTT,CASSQESFDGGGTEAFF,17,TRBJ1-1,TRBV4-1,.,.
TGTGCCTGGAGTGGCGGTCAGAACACTGAAGCTTTCTTT,CAWSGGQNTEAFF,13,TRBJ1-1,TRBV30,.,.
TGTGCCAGCAGGCAGGGACTAGCGGGAGCTAATGAGCAGTTCTTC,CASRQGLAGANEQFF,15,TRBJ2-1,TRBV12-3/TRBV12-4,TRBD2,few
TGTGCCAGCAGCTTAAGCGGCCCCGGTGGCACAGATACGCAGTATTTT,CASSLSGPGGTDTQYF,16,TRBJ2-3,TRBV7-9,.,.
TGCGCCAGCAGCCAACCCCGGTTGGCGGGGGGCCGGAGTACGCAGTATTTT,CASSQPRLAGGRSTQYF,17,TRBJ2-3,TRBV4-1,TRBD2,few
TGTGCCAGCAGCGTAATGGGGAACACTGAAGCTTTCTTT,CASSVMGNTEAFF,13,TRBJ1-1,TRBV9,.,few
TGCAGTGCTATCAAACAGGGGCGACACGAGCAGTACTTC,CSAIKQGRHEQYF,13,TRBJ2-7,TRBV20-1,TRBD1,.
TGCAGTGCTAGAGCCCCGTCAGGGGCCTCTGGGGCCAACGTCCTGACTTTC,CSARAPSGASGANVLTF,17,TRBJ2-6,TRBV20-1,.,.
TGCAGTGCTAAACTAGTGGGAGGGAAGAGCACAGATACGCAGTATTTT,CSAKLVGGKSTDTQYF,16,TRBJ2-3,TRBV20-1,TRBD2,few
TGCAGTGCTCATACTAGACTAGCGGGGGATTTAAGGAATGAGCAGTTCTTC,CSAHTRLAGDLRNEQFF,17,TRBJ2-1,TRBV20-1,TRBD2,.
TGTGCCAGCGCAACCAGGGACCAAGAGACCCAGTACTTC,CASATRDQETQYF,13,TRBJ2-5,TRBV18,.,.
TGTGCCATCAGTGATGGGACTAGCGGGGGCGGGGAGCAGTACTTC,CAISDGTSGGGEQYF,15,TRBJ2-7,TRBV10-3,TRBD2,.
TGTGCCATCGGGCCAGGGGAGGGAGGCTACACCTTC,CAIGPGEGGYTF,12,TRBJ1-2,TRBV10-3,.,few
TGTGCCAGCAGCACCCCGGCAGACATGAACACTGAAGCTTTCTTT,CASSTPADMNTEAFF,15,TRBJ1-1,TRBV21-1,.,few
TGTGCCAGCAGCCAGACCGGACAGGGGGCGCGTTATGGCTACACCTTC,CASSQTGQGARYGYTF,16,TRBJ1-2,TRBV7-9,TRBD1,.
TGTGCCAGCAGCCCCCTCGTTAAGATGGATACGCAGTATTTT,CASSPLVKMDTQYF,14,TRBJ2-3,TRBV14,.,.
TGCAGCGGCCGACCCCTAGCGGGGGTGGAGTATTTT,CSGRPLAGVEYF,12,TRBJ2-3,TRBV29-1,TRBD2,many
TGTGCCAGCACCATTACGGCAGGGGTCAATCAGCCCCAGCATTTT,CASTITAGVNQPQHF,15,TRBJ1-5,TRBV6-2/TRBV6-3,.,.
TGTGCCAGCAGCTTAGGTCTGGGACAGCGATACAATGAGCAGTTCTTC,CASSLGLGQRYNEQFF,16,TRBJ2-1,TRBV7-9,TRBD1,.
TGTGCCAGCAGTTCCGGGACAGGGTTGGGGACTGAAGCTTTCTTT,CASSSGTGLGTEAFF,15,TRBJ1-1,TRBV6-5,TRBD1,few
TGTGCCAGCAGCTCGTTTGCAAGCCAAGAGACCCAGTACTTC,CASSSFASQETQYF,14,TRBJ2-5,TRBV11-2,.,few
TGTGCCATCAATGGACTAGCGGGGGGGGGATACGAGCAGTACTTC,CAINGLAGGGYEQYF,15,TRBJ2-7,TRBV10-3,TRBD2,.
TGTGCCAGCAGGTTAGAAGGTGGCGTTGAGCAGTTCTTC,CASRLEGGVEQFF,13,TRBJ2-1,TRBV13,.,few
TGTGCCACCAGCGCCCGGGTGCCTTACTATGGCTACACCTTC,CATSARVPYYGYTF,14,TRBJ1-2,TRBV15,.,.
TGTGCCATCAGTTCTCTAGGGGCGGGCGTTAGCACAGATACGCAGTATTTT,CAISSLGAGVSTDTQYF,17,TRBJ2-3,TRBV10-3,.,many
TGCAGCCTCAGACAGGGTTCAGATACGCAGTATTTT,CSLRQGSDTQYF,12,TRBJ2-3,TRBV29-1,TRBD1,few
TGTGCCAGCAGCCTTGGACAAGCTTGGGGTTCGGATACGCAGTATTTT,CASSLGQAWGSDTQYF,16,TRBJ2-3,TRBV14,.,.
TGCAGTGCTCCAGCCGCAGGGCTCGGCAATGAGCAGTTCTTC,CSAPAAGLGNEQFF,14,TRBJ2-1,TRBV20-1,.,few
TGCAGGGACAGGGGGGAAACGGATCAGCCCCAGCATTTT,CRDRGETDQPQHF,13,TRBJ1-5,TRBV20-1,TRBD1,.
TGTGCCAGCAGTTTGACAGGTTCGAGCACTGAAGCTTTCTTT,CASSLTGSSTEAFF,14,TRBJ1-1,TRBV28,.,.
TGTGCCTGCAGTTTGAGCGGGAGGGCCTACAATGAGCAGTTCTTC,CACSLSGRAYNEQFF,15,TRBJ2-1,TRBV6-1,TRBD2,few